These 32 T cell receptor beta chains came from one sample sequenced in a study of blood T cell repertoires in COVID-19. The method was immunoSEQ multiplex PCR; TCRdb's version includes in-frame clones alone and lacks a portion of them. The table has 26,000 or so clones, approximately 70% seen once. The sequenced sample was peripheral blood. Receptors originate from a man aged 60 to 75 with active or convalescent COVID-19.

V and J are TRBV7-8 and TRBJ1-1; D may be TRBD1 (6 bases). CDR1 and CDR2 (germline): SGHVS, FQNEAQ. Trimming cost V 5 bases and J 5 bases, with 15 bases left between them. The CDR3 contains 14 residues. For the CDR3, the DNA is TGTGCCAGCAGCAACACAGGGAAGGGAACTGAAGCTTTCTTT. Protein product: CASSNTGKGTEAFF.

This clone was observed a few times. The genes are TRBV3-1 (or the pseudogene TRBV3-2) and TRBJ2-1; D gene ambiguous. V was clipped by 1 base and J by 7 bases, with 8 bases between them. CDR1 is LGHDT, CDR2 YNNKEL, per germline (reference sequence). The length of the CDR3 is 13 residues. CDR3 loop: CASSQASENEQFF. The CDR3, as DNA: TGTGCCAGCAGCCAAGCTTCCGAGAATGAGCAGTTCTTC.

The chain is built from TRBV11-2 and TRBJ2-1, with 15 nucleotides matching TRBD2. This CDR3 has 18 residues. The V gene end was trimmed by 1 base and the J gene end by 4 bases; junction bases not matched to a gene: 5. CDR1 is SGHAT and CDR2 is FQNNGV in the germline V gene. CDR3 sequence (DNA): TGTGCCAGCAGCTTAGGGACTAGCGGGAGGGCCAGGTACAATGAGCAGTTCTTC. This codes for CASSLGTSGRARYNEQFF. Full variable domain (outside the CDR3, taken from reference TRBV11-2 and TRBJ2-1): EAGVAQSPRYKIIEKRQSVAFWCNPISGHATLYWYQQILGQGPKLLIQFQNNGVVDDSQLPKDRFSAERLKGVDSTLKIQPAKLEDSAVYLCASSLGTSGRARYNEQFFGPGTRLTVL.

This clone has only one observation. The chain couples TRBV6-2 or TRBV6-3 to TRBJ2-4, with TRBD1 identical over 8 bases. CDR1 and CDR2 from the germline V gene are MNHEY and SVGEGT. With V trimmed by 5 bases and J by 3 bases, 15 bases remained unmatched. The CDR3 length is 18 residues. CDR3 in amino acids: CASSPFREKTGVKNIQYF. CDR3 DNA sequence: TGTGCCAGCAGTCCCTTTCGAGAAAAGACAGGGGTCAAAAACATTCAGTACTTC.

The CDR3 DNA sequence: TGTGCCAGCAGCTTACCGCAGACAGGGTTGCTAAGGGGAGCCACTGAAGCTTTCTTT. It translates to CASSLPQTGLLRGATEAFF. The J gene is TRBJ1-1, the V gene TRBV5-6; 7 positions agree with TRBD1. Germline V CDR1 and CDR2: SGHDT, YYEEEE. The trim removed 2 bases at V and 4 bases at J, leaving 20 bases unmatched. CDR3 size: 19 residues. The whole variable domain, remainder taken from reference TRBV5-6 and TRBJ1-1, is DAGVTQSPTHLIKTRGQQVTLRCSPKSGHDTVSWYQQALGQGPQFIFQYYEEEERQRGNFPDRFSGHQFPNYSSELNVNALLLGDSALYLCASSLPQTGLLRGATEAFFGQGTRLTVV.

This chain links TRBV7-8 with TRBJ2-2; 10 bases map to TRBD1. The ends lost 3 bases at V and 2 bases at J; junction bases unmatched: 3. The CDR3 spans 16 residues. The germline CDR1 and CDR2 sequences are SGHVS and FQNEAQ. CDR3 DNA: TGTGCCAGCAGCTTCCGGGACAGGGGAAACACCGGGGAGCTGTTTTTT. Amino acids: CASSFRDRGNTGELFF.

This chain uses TRBV10-3 with TRBJ2-2; 8 bases fit TRBD1. The CDR3 spans 14 residues. Germline values: CDR1 ENHRY, CDR2 SYGVKD. J was trimmed by 4 bases and V by 10 bases; bases with no gene match: 8. CDR3 protein: CATQGVGGTGELFF. CDR3 in DNA: TGTGCCACACAGGGGGTCGGAGGCACCGGGGAGCTGTTTTTT.

This sequence joins TRBV5-1 and TRBJ1-1; D unclear. Looked up from germline, CDR1 is SGHRS and CDR2 is YFSETQ. V was clipped by 0 bases and J by 0 bases, with 12 bases between them. The CDR3 extends over 16 amino acids. The CDR3 region is CASSLDAGFMNTEAFF. The CDR3 DNA follows: TGCGCCAGCAGCTTGGATGCCGGGTTCATGAACACTGAAGCTTTCTTT.

The chain combines TRBV11-2 with TRBJ1-1, with 9 bases aligning to TRBD1. Germline CDR1 reads SGHAT; CDR2 reads FQNNGV. The CDR3 sequence is 15 residues long. V shed 4 bases, J shed 3 bases, and the junction held 6 bases outside the gene matches. The CDR3, as DNA: TGTGCCAGCAGCTCTCCGACAGGGGGGCACACTGAAGCTTTCTTT. The encoded protein is CASSSPTGGHTEAFF.

The chain recombines TRBV19 with TRBJ2-5, with 13 bases that match TRBD2. After removal of 9 bases from V and 4 bases from J, the junction contained 5 bases not matched to a gene. From germline, CDR1 is LNHDA and CDR2 SQIVND (reference sequence). CDR3 length: 14 residues. CDR3 sequence (DNA): TGTGCCAGCCGAAGGACTAGCGGGAGAGAGACCCAGTACTTC. Its translation is CASRRTSGRETQYF. The full variable domain, with the rest looked up from reference TRBV19 and TRBJ2-5, is DGGITQSPKYLFRKEGQNVTLSCEQNLNHDAMYWYRQDPGQGLRLIYYSQIVNDFQKGDIAEGYSVSREKKESFPLTVTSAQKNPTAFYLCASRRTSGRETQYFGPGTRLLVL.

This clone occurred a few times. The CDR3 DNA reads as TGTGCCAGCTCACTACTGGGGACAAACACCGGGGAGCTGTTTTTT. Its protein is CASSLLGTNTGELFF. V is TRBV18 and J is TRBJ2-2, with D perhaps matching TRBD1 (6 bases). This CDR3 comprises 15 residues. Germline-derived CDR1 and CDR2 are KGHSH and LQKENI. The V gene lost 4 bases and the J gene lost 2 bases, with 11 bases spanning the gap.

Judged by abundance, this clone is medium-sized. The J gene is TRBJ2-1, the V gene TRBV5-5; no clear D. Germline lookup yields CDR1 SGHKS and CDR2 YYEKEE (reference sequence). The CDR3 has 14 residues. Trimming pared 4 bases from V and 4 bases from J, leaving 12 bases between. DNA for the CDR3: TGTGCCAGCAGCAAAATATCCGTTTACAATGAGCAGTTCTTC. It specifies CASSKISVYNEQFF.

This clone was seen a few times. This chain joins TRBV5-4 and TRBJ1-4; D gene unclear. V was clipped by 4 bases and J by 4 bases, with 8 bases between them. This CDR3 comprises 13 residues. The germline CDR1 and CDR2 sequences are SGHNT and YYREEE (reference sequence). The CDR3: CASSNGFNEKLFF. In nucleotides, the CDR3 is TGTGCCAGCAGCAATGGCTTTAATGAAAAACTGTTTTTT.

This clone is labeled as medium-sized. This chain joins TRBV19 and TRBJ1-1, with 9 bases matching TRBD1. V trimming: 3 bases; J trimming: 1 base; junction bases outside the gene matches: 6. The CDR3 is 16 residues long. CDR1 is LNHDA, CDR2 SQIVND, per germline (reference sequence). The CDR3 DNA follows: TGTGCCAGTAGTATTAGTCCGGGACAGGGGAACACTGAAGCTTTCTTT. Translated, it gives CASSISPGQGNTEAFF.

The rearrangement links TRBV11-3 to TRBJ2-7, with D maybe TRBD1 (9 bases). The CDR3 has 15 amino acids. Germline lookup yields CDR1 SGHNT and CDR2 YENEEA. The V and J ends lost 5 bases and 4 bases respectively, with 18 bases between them. The CDR3 spells CASSPGGTGNYEQYF. As DNA, the CDR3 is TGTGCCAGCAGCCCGGGGGGGACAGGGAATTACGAGCAGTACTTC.

This clone occurred a few times. The V and J genes are TRBV10-3 and TRBJ1-5; no definite D call. With 6 bases removed from V and 5 bases from J, the gap between germline ends came to 17 bases. This CDR3 is built from 15 residues. CDR1 and CDR2 (germline): ENHRY, SYGVKD. DNA of the CDR3: TGTGCCATCAGCCCGCAGGCAGGAGGGTATCAGCCCCAGCATTTT. Amino acid sequence: CAISPQAGGYQPQHF.

J is TRBJ2-3 and V is TRBV5-6, with 10 bases fitting TRBD2. The CDR3 covers 15 residues. Germline CDR1 and CDR2: SGHDT and YYEEEE. Trimming removed 4 bases from V and 7 bases from J; junction bases left unmatched: 9. CDR3 DNA sequence: TGTGCCAGCAGCCCCGAGCGGGGGGGCTCTAATACGCAGTATTTT. The encoded protein is CASSPERGGSNTQYF.

The CDR3 nucleotides read TGCGCCAGCAGCCGCCGCAGTTTCAATGAAAAACTGTTTTTT. It codes for CASSRRSFNEKLFF. V and J are TRBV4-1 and TRBJ1-4; D is uncertain. The CDR3 contains 14 residues. Deletions cut 4 bases from V and 5 bases from J, with 11 bases between. The germline V gene encodes CDR1 MGHRA and CDR2 YSYEKL.

The chain is built from TRBV12-3 or TRBV12-4 and TRBJ1-1, with D possibly TRBD1 on 5 matching bases. Trimming shortened V by 3 bases and J by 8 bases, and 10 bases separated the two germline ends. This CDR3 has 12 residues. The CDR3 region is CASSFRGPEAFF. The CDR3 DNA reads as TGTGCCAGCAGTTTTAGGGGCCCGGAAGCTTTCTTT.

The rearrangement uses TRBV19 and TRBJ2-2; 9 bases align to TRBD2. CDR1 is LNHDA, CDR2 SQIVND, per germline (reference sequence). The V gene end was trimmed by 6 bases and the J gene end by 4 bases; junction bases not matched to a gene: 9. The CDR3 runs 16 residues. CDR3 protein: CASRRLAVIVTGELFF. The CDR3 nucleotides read TGTGCCAGTAGAAGACTAGCGGTAATCGTCACCGGGGAGCTGTTTTTT.

CDR3 sequence: CASRRGAASNEQFF. Written as DNA, the CDR3 is TGCGCCAGCAGGCGGGGGGCAGCGAGCAATGAGCAGTTCTTC. The rearrangement links TRBV5-1 to TRBJ2-1, with 8 bases aligning to TRBD2. Germline trimming cut 5 bases from V and 6 bases from J; bases unmatched to any gene: 7. The CDR3 runs to 14 residues. Per germline, CDR1 SGHRS and CDR2 YFSETQ.

The rearrangement links TRBV2 to TRBJ1-5; a possible D gene is TRBD1 (5 bases). Germline V gives CDR1 SNHLY, CDR2 FYNNEI. This CDR3 region has 15 residues. With 2 bases removed from V and 1 base from J, the gap between germline ends came to 9 bases. Here the CDR3 DNA reads TGTGCCAGCAGTGAACGGGGGAAGAGCAATCAGCCCCAGCATTTT. This gives the protein CASSERGKSNQPQHF.

The chain employs TRBV6-5 and TRBJ1-6, with D tentatively TRBD1 (5 bases). Germline V gene lookup returns CDR1 MNHEY and CDR2 SVGAGI. Deletions cut 2 bases from V and 10 bases from J, with 15 bases between. The CDR3 loop spans 15 amino acids. CDR3 region: CASSYGRGNRSPLHF. The CDR3 DNA sequence: TGTGCCAGCAGTTACGGTCGGGGGAATAGGTCACCCCTCCACTTT.

The chain carries TRBV5-4 and TRBJ1-1; D is perhaps TRBD1 (6 bases). Trimming shortened V by 6 bases and J by 5 bases, and 20 bases separated the two germline ends. CDR3 length equals 15 residues. Germline lookup yields CDR1 SGHNT and CDR2 YYREEE (reference sequence). In DNA, the CDR3 is TGTGCCAGCACCAACCTGGGGGGGGCGCGGACTGAAGCTTTCTTT. Protein product: CASTNLGGARTEAFF.

The chain combines TRBV12-3 or TRBV12-4 with TRBJ1-2; D is unresolved. CDR3 size: 13 residues. Trimming took 1 base from V and 2 from J, leaving 5 bases between them. In DNA form, the CDR3 reads TGTGCCAGCAGTTTAGGCCAGAACTATGGCTACACCTTC. This gives the protein CASSLGQNYGYTF.

This chain links TRBV15 with TRBJ2-4; 7 positions agree with TRBD1. The length of the CDR3 is 16 residues. The V and J ends lost 1 base and 1 base, in that order; junction bases with no gene match: 4. Per the germline V gene, CDR1 is LNHNV and CDR2 is YYDKDF (reference sequence). The CDR3 DNA reads TGTGCCACCAGCAGAGGGACAGGTCTTGCCAAAAACATTCAGTACTTC. Encoded protein: CATSRGTGLAKNIQYF.

V gene TRBV14 combines with J gene TRBJ2-5, with 11 bases fitting TRBD2. Germline loops: CDR1 SGHDN, CDR2 FVKESK. Losses at the gene ends were 1 base for V and 5 bases for J; bases not matched to a gene: 6. This CDR3 is built from 16 residues. The DNA for the CDR3 is TGTGCCAGCAGCCAAGGCCTAGCGGGGGGTCCGGAGACCCAGTACTTC. It translates to CASSQGLAGGPETQYF.

DNA of the CDR3: TGTGCCAGCAGCGAATCTAGCGGGAGGGCCGCCCAGACCCAGTACTTC. Amino acids: CASSESSGRAAQTQYF. This chain connects TRBV5-4 to TRBJ2-5, with 12 bases fitting TRBD2. CDR1 SGHNT and CDR2 YYREEE come from the germline V gene (reference sequence). The junction had 10 bases not matched to a gene; V was cut back by 4 bases and J by 6 bases. The CDR3 spans 16 residues.

The V and J genes are TRBV3-1 (or the pseudogene TRBV3-2) and TRBJ2-3; 12 nucleotides align to TRBD2. This CDR3 comprises 17 residues. The J segment lost 1 base and the V segment lost 3 bases, leaving 5 bases of the junction unmatched. CDR1 and CDR2 from the germline V gene are LGHDT and YNNKEL (reference sequence). The CDR3 nucleotides are TGTGCCAGCAGCCAGAGACTAGCGGGGGCCGGCACAGATACGCAGTATTTT. As protein: CASSQRLAGAGTDTQYF.

The table lists this clone with a few counts. The chain employs TRBV5-5 and TRBJ2-7; TRBD2 agrees at 7 bases. J gave up 3 bases and V 2 bases, and 8 bases lay outside the gene matches. The CDR3 spans 15 residues. The germline gives CDR1 SGHKS, CDR2 YYEKEE (reference sequence). The CDR3 spells CASSLAGLDLYEQYF. The CDR3 bases are TGTGCCAGCAGCTTAGCGGGGCTAGACCTCTACGAGCAGTACTTC.

J is TRBJ2-4 and V is TRBV28; D is possibly TRBD2 (7 bases). Germline loops: CDR1 MDHEN, CDR2 SYDVKM. The CDR3 sequence is 16 residues long. V was pared by 1 base and J by 4 bases, with 14 bases between. The CDR3 DNA reads TGTGCCAGCAGTTTATATGTGGGGGGGCAAAAAAACATTCAGTACTTC. Translated, it gives CASSLYVGGQKNIQYF. The full variable domain, its missing parts supplied by reference TRBV28 and TRBJ2-4, is DVKVTQSSRYLVKRTGEKVFLECVQDMDHENMFWYRQDPGLGLRLIYFSYDVKMKEKGDIPEGYSVSREKKERFSLILESASTNQTSMYLCASSLYVGGQKNIQYFGAGTRLSVL.

This clone was seen a few times. The chain employs TRBV19 and TRBJ1-4; tentatively, D is TRBD1 (5 bases). The CDR3 is made up of 14 amino acids. V was trimmed by 7 bases and J by 7 bases, leaving 16 bases between them. CDR1 and CDR2 (germline): LNHDA, SQIVND (reference sequence). The CDR3: CASNNRGTFEKLFF. CDR3 DNA sequence: TGTGCCAGTAACAACCGCGGGACGTTTGAAAAACTGTTTTTT.